This TCR beta chain originates from a study of T cells in Graves' hyperthyroidism and ophthalmopathy. Germline values: CDR1 MNHNS, CDR2 SASEGT. This CDR3 comprises 15 residues. V was clipped by 7 bases and J by 3 bases, with 18 bases between them. Amplified regions were TCR beta CDR3 sequences from RNA transcripts. The TCR CDR3 first-round RT-PCR relied on the HTBI primer set. TCRdb re-called the multiplex PCR reads with MiXCR, one entry per CDR3 protein. The sample shows around 690,000 distinct CDR3 sequences, around 20% of them seen only once. This clonotype was counted only a few times. Its matching antigen is unknown. Study observations and caveats: Ophthalmopathy was separated from stable hyperthyroidism by a 13 V-J model.

Ophthalmopathy patients had moderate-to-severe active disease, CAS ≥3, NOSPECS ≥4, and disease duration under 3 months. Exclusions: uncontrolled infection, other autoimmune disease, pregnancy, lactation. The PBMCs were taken from around 9 ml of fresh peripheral blood. The sequence derives from a man aged 25-45 years with Graves' ophthalmopathy. The V gene is TRBV6-1, the J gene TRBJ1-1, with D tentatively TRBD1 (5 bases). Sample: blood. The CDR3 spells CASTLMGVRDTEAFF. The CDR3 bases are TGTGCCAGCACCCTAATGGGGGTTAGGGACACTGAAGCTTTCTTT.